What follows describes a single T cell receptor beta chain. Its binding antigen is unknown. Per-base qualities were not stored, and no clone one base away is much larger. These data are taken from a study of identical twins (TCRdb year 2016). For the wider study: To test whether fetal clonotypes persist, this study deep-sequenced TCR alpha and beta repertoires from monozygotic twins, from unrelated adults of various ages, and from cord blood. To rule out contamination, replicate twin experiments were performed at different times with different library preparation protocols. General conclusions and limits of the study: Compared with coincidental sharing between unrelated individuals, out-of-frame TCR alpha sequences shared between twins showed an excess of sequences with low generation probability. Because the same donors could not be followed over many years, the conclusions relied on cross-sectional statistical analysis. Abundant cord blood beta clonotypes carried fewer insertions; young adult naive repertoires showed a weaker similar trend, while memory repertoires showed none. Invariant T cells such as MAIT and iNKT could partly confound zero-insertion analyses, although diverse VJ usage argued against such confounding for most clonotypes. Recombination models systematically underestimated out-of-frame TCR alpha sharing in monozygotic twins but agreed with sharing between unrelated individuals. The excess sharing between twins in beta out-of-frame sequences was weaker because fewer shared sequences reduced the signal-to-noise ratio.

The library relied on 5' RACE. The sequencing machine was an Illumina HiSeq 2000. Template switching added a universal primer binding site, and the final cDNA carried a unique molecular identifier that allowed TCR cDNA molecules to be counted accurately. Specific primers in the conserved constant-segment region were used to synthesize first-strand cDNA for TCR alpha and beta chains. To control for contamination, every cDNA library carried two barcodes: a SMART-Mk sample barcode plus Illumina barcodes. TruSeq adapter sequences along with Illumina sample barcodes were introduced in two successive PCR steps. The TCR alpha and beta cDNA libraries were sequenced on the Illumina HiSeq platform using custom primers. Turning to the authors' computational methods: MiGEC processed the raw reads to extract unique molecular identifiers, while MiXCR was used to determine the CDR3 positions. For each individual, recombination models were inferred using an EM algorithm with the repgenHMM and IGoR tools. The tcR package in R was used for shared clonotype analysis, with sharing normalized by the product of cloneset sizes. To study raw recombination without the effects of thymic and clonal selection, out-of-frame nonproductive sequences were analyzed. TCRdb reanalyzed the raw reads on its own, using fastp at Q25 for trimming and MiXCR for clone calling, and kept in-frame beta chains. Each entry merges the rows of one CDR3 protein and shows their most common DNA and genes. V and J calls and clone size were set by TCRdb, not the authors. Present in this sample are about 280,000 distinct CDR3 sequences, approximately 8% of which were seen just once. The top ten hold less than 2.5% of the sample.

Only healthy Caucasian donors were included. The twin cohort comprised three pairs of female monozygotic twins, all aged about 18 to 30 years. Miltenyi CD45RO+ enrichment and human naive T-cell isolation kits were used to isolate memory (CD45RO+) and naive T cells from PBMC. Measured from the cysteine to the phenylalanine, the CDR3 is 13 residues long. The CDR3 DNA has 39 bases and is translated from base 1. The germline V gene supplies CDR1 SQVTM and CDR2 ANQGSEA. Trimming accounts for 6 bases at V and 5 bases at J, while the number of junction bases matched to no gene is 9. These data were also reused for a study on yellow fever vaccine responses in identical twins. The second investigation adds: According to the authors, in identical twins the way T cells responded to vaccination appeared partly convergent and partly personalized. The study precisely tracked vaccine-responding T cell clones in identical twins.

This clonotype was sampled from a woman aged 18 to 35 in good health. This receptor chain uses TRBV29-1 and TRBJ2-5; 7 junctional bases match TRBD2. Sequenced: memory (CD45RO+) T cells sorted from blood. The label giving this sample's cell subset or site can be read as: CD45RO+ enriched T cells. The CDR3 has the sequence CSVILGGGETQYF. Read as DNA, the sequence is TGCAGCGTCATCCTTGGGGGGGGGGAGACCCAGTACTTC.